The 6 T cell receptor beta chains presented below share a single source sample, sequenced in a study of tissue T cells after allogeneic stem cell transplantation. The repertoire was sequenced with immunoSEQ multiplex PCR; TCRdb's copy has only in-frame clones and lacks some. This sample has 8,000 to 10,000 clones, with roughly three fifths found just once. The sample here was tissue from the ileum, taken at autopsy. The receptors come from a woman aged 18-49 years with breast cancer.

This clone has a handful of counts. The rearrangement joins TRBV21-1 to TRBJ1-2; the tabulated D call, TRBD1, remains unverified against the DNA. TRBV21-1 is shown as a pseudogene. This CDR3 contains 14 residues. In nucleotides, the CDR3 is TGTGCCAGCAGCAATCCTGTGGACAGGGGTGGCTACACCTTC. This gives the protein CASSNPVDRGGYTF.

J is TRBJ2-5 and V is TRBV5-5, with 9 bases fitting TRBD2. The germline V gene encodes CDR1 SGHKS and CDR2 YYEKEE (reference sequence). The CDR3 length is 16 residues. V trimming: 4 bases; J trimming: 4 bases; junction bases outside the gene matches: 11. The DNA for the CDR3 is TGTGCCAGCAGCCGCCCGGTAGCGGGAGACGGAGAGACCCAGTACTTC. It is translated as CASSRPVAGDGETQYF.

CDR3 region: CASSIRPFYEQYF. CDR3 in DNA: TGTGCCAGTAGTATTAGGCCTTTCTACGAGCAGTACTTC. The chain combines TRBV19 with TRBJ2-7; D unresolved. The V end lost 3 bases, the J end lost 3 bases, and 9 bases lay between the germline ends. The V gene's germline CDR1 is LNHDA and CDR2 SQIVND (reference sequence). The CDR3 runs 13 residues.

The V call is TRBV6-6, the J call TRBJ2-1, with D possibly matching TRBD1 (6 bases). The CDR3 loop spans 14 amino acids. CDR1 is MNHNY, CDR2 SVGAGI, per germline (reference sequence). V shed 6 bases and J shed 7 bases, with 16 bases lying between them. The CDR3 loop reads CASRGGTTYNEQFF. DNA of the CDR3: TGTGCCAGCAGAGGGGGTACGACTTATAATGAGCAGTTCTTC.

The chain recombines TRBV5-5 with TRBJ1-6; D may be TRBD1 (5 bases). Germline-derived CDR1 and CDR2 are SGHKS and YYEKEE (reference sequence). The CDR3 consists of 16 residues. V shed 0 bases and J shed 9 bases, with 16 bases lying between them. The CDR3 bases are TGTGCCAGCAGCTTGGACTGGACACATGAAGCTTCACCCCTCCACTTT. It is translated as CASSLDWTHEASPLHF.

This chain joins TRBV6-2 or TRBV6-3 and TRBJ2-3; 8 nucleotides agree with TRBD1. The V gene end was trimmed by 6 bases and the J gene end by 10 bases; junction bases not matched to a gene: 6. Germline CDR1 and CDR2: MNHEY and SVGEGT. The CDR3 has 12 residues. CDR3 nucleotide sequence: TGTGCCAGCAGCTCCGGGGGACAGGCGCAGTATTTT. Protein sequence: CASSSGGQAQYF.